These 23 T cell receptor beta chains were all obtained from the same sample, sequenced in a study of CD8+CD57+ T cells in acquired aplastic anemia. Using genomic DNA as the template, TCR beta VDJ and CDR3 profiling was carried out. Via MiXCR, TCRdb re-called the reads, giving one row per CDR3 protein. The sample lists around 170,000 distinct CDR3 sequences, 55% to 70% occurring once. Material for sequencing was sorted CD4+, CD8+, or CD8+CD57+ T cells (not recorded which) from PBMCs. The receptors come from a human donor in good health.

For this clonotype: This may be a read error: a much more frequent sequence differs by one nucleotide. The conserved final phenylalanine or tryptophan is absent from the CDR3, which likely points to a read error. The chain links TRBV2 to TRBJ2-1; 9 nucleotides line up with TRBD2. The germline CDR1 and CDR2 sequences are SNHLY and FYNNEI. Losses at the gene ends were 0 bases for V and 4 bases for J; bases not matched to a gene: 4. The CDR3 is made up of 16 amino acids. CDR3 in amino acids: CASSEAIAGVYNEQFL. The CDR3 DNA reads TGTGCCAGCAGTGAAGCAATAGCGGGGGTGTACAATGAGCAGTTCCTC.

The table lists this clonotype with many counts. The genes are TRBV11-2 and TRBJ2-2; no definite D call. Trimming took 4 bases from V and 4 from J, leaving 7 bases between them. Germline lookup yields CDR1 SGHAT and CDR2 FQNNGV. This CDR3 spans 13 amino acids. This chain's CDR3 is CASSSRSTGELFF. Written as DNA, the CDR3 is TGTGCCAGCAGCTCGAGGAGCACCGGGGAGCTGTTTTTT. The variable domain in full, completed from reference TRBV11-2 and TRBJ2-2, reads EAGVAQSPRYKIIEKRQSVAFWCNPISGHATLYWYQQILGQGPKLLIQFQNNGVVDDSQLPKDRFSAERLKGVDSTLKIQPAKLEDSAVYLCASSSRSTGELFFGEGSRLTVL.

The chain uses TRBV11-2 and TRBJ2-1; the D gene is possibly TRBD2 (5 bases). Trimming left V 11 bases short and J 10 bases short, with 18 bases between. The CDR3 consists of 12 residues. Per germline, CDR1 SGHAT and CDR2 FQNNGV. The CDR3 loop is CAAREGTGEQFF. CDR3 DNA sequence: TGTGCCGCCCGGGAAGGTACCGGGGAGCAGTTCTTC.

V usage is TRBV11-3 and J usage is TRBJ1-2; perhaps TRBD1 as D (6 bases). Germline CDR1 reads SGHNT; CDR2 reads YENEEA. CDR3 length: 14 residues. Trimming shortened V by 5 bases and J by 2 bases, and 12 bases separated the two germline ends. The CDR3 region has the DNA TGTGCCAGCAGCGTGGACAGAATCAACTATGGCTACACCTTC. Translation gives CASSVDRINYGYTF.

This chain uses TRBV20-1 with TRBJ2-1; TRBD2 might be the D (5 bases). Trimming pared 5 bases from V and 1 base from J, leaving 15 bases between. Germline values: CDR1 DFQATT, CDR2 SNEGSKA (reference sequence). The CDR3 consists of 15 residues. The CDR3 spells CSAPLPGISYNEQFF. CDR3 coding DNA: TGCAGTGCTCCGTTACCGGGGATTTCCTACAATGAGCAGTTCTTC.

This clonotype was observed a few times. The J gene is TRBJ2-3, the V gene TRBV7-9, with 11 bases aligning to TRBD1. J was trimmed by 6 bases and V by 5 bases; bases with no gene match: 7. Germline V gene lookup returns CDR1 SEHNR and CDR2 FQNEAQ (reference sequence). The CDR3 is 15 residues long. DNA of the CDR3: TGTGCCAGCAGCCCCGGACAGGGGGCGAAGGATACGCAGTATTTT. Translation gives CASSPGQGAKDTQYF.

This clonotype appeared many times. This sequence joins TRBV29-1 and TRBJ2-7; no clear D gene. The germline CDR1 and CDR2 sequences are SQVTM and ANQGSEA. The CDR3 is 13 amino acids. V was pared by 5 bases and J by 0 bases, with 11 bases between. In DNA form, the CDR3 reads TGCAGCGTTCTCCCAAGTGGCTCCTACGAGCAGTACTTC. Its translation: CSVLPSGSYEQYF.

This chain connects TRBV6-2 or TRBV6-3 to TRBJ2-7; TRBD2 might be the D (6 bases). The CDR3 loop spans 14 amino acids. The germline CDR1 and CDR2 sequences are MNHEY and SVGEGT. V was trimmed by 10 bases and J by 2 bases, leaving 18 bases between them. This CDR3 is CAINSGAGPYEQYF. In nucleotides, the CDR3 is TGTGCCATCAACTCCGGAGCGGGCCCCTACGAGCAGTACTTC.

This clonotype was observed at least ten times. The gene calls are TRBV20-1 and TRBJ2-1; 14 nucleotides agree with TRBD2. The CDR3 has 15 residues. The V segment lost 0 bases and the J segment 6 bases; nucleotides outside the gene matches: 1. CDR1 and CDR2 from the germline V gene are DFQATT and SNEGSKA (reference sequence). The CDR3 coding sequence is TGCAGTGCTAGAGATGGGACTAGCGGGAGCAATGAGCAGTTCTTC. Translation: CSARDGTSGSNEQFF.

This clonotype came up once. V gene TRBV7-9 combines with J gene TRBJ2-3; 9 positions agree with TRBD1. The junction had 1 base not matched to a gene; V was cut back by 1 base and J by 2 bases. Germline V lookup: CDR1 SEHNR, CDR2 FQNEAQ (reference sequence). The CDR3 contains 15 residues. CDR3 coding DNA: TGTGCCAGCAGCTTAGACAGGGGGCACACAGATACGCAGTATTTT. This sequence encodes CASSLDRGHTDTQYF.

For the CDR3, the DNA is TGTGCCAGCAGCTTAGATCGGGGGGCAGGGTACGAGCAGTACTTC. Protein sequence: CASSLDRGAGYEQYF. J is TRBJ2-7 and V is TRBV7-9; a weak D match, TRBD2 (7 bases). Germline CDR1 reads SEHNR; CDR2 reads FQNEAQ (reference sequence). V dropped 1 base and J dropped 4 bases, with 14 bases sitting between them. This CDR3 is built from 15 residues.

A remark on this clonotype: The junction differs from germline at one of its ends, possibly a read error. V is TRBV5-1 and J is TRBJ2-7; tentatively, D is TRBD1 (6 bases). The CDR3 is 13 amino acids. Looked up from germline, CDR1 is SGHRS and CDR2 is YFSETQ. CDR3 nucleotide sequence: TGCGCCGGCAGCTCCGGACAGACCTACGAGCAGTACTTC. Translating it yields CAGSSGQTYEQYF. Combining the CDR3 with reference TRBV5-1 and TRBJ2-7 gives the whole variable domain KAGVTQTPRYLIKTRGQQVTLSCSPISGHRSVSWYQQTPGQGLQFLFEYFSETQRNKGNFPGRFSGRQFSNSRSEMNVSTLELGDSALYLCAGSSGQTYEQYFGPGTRLTVT.

CDR3 region: CASRTDRPNPTRGGYTF. The CDR3 DNA sequence: TGTGCCAGCAGGACTGACAGGCCCAACCCTACTAGGGGGGGCTACACCTTC. The chain carries TRBV7-9 and TRBJ1-2, with D perhaps TRBD1 (6 bases). The CDR3 loop spans 17 amino acids. V shed 6 bases and J shed 8 bases, with 28 bases lying between them. CDR1 and CDR2 (germline): SEHNR, FQNEAQ (reference sequence).

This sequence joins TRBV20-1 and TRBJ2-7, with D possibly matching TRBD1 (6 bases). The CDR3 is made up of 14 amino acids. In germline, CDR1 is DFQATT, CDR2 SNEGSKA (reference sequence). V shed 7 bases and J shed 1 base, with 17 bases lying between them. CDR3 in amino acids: CSVVPQGISYEQYF. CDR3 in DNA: TGCAGTGTTGTCCCTCAGGGGATTTCCTACGAGCAGTACTTC.

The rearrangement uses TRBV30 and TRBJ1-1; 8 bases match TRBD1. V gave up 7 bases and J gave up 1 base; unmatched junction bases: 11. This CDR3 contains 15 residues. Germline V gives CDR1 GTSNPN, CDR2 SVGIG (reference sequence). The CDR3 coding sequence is TGTGCCTCTCACCACCCGGGACAGGCGAACACTGAAGCTTTCTTT. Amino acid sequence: CASHHPGQANTEAFF.

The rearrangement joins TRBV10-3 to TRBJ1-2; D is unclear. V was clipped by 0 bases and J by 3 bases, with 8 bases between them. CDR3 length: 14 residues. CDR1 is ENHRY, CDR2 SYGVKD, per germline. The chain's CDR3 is CAISESGEHYGYTF. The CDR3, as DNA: TGTGCCATCAGTGAGTCCGGGGAACACTATGGCTACACCTTC.

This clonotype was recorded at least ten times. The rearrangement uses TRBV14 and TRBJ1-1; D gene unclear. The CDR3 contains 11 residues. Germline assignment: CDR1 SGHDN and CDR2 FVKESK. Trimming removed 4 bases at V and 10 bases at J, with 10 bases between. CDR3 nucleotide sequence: TGTGCCAGCAGCCTGGGAGGTAGAGCTTTCTTT. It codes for CASSLGGRAFF.

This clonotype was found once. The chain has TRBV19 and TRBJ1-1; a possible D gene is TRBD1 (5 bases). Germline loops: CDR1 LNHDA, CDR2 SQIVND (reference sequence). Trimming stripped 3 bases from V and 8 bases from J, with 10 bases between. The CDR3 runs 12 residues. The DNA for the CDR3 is TGTGCCAGTAGTATCGGGGCAGGGGAAGCTTTCTTT. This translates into CASSIGAGEAFF.

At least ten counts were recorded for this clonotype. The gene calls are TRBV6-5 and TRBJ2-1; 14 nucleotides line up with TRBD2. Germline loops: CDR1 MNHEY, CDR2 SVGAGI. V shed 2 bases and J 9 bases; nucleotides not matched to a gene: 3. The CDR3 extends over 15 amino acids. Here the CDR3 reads CASSYGTSGRGEQFF. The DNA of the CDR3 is TGTGCCAGCAGTTACGGGACTAGCGGGAGAGGTGAGCAGTTCTTC.

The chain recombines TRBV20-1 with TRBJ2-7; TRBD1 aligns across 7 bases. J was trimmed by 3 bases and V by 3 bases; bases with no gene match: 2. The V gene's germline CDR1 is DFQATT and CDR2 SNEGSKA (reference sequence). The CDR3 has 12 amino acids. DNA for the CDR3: TGCAGTGCTAGGGACAGGAACTACGAGCAGTACTTC. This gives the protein CSARDRNYEQYF.

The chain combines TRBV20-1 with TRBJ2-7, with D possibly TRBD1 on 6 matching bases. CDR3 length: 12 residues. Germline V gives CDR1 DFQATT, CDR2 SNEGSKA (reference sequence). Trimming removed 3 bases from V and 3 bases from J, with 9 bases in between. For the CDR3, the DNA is TGCAGTGCTAGGGGACACATCTACGAGCAGTACTTC. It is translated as CSARGHIYEQYF.

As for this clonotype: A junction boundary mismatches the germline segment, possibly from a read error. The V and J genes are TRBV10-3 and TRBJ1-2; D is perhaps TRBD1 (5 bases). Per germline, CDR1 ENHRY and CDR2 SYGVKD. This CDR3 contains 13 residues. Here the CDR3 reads CASSSGANYGYTF. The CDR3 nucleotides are TGTGCCAGCAGTTCCGGGGCCAACTATGGCTACACCTTC.

The CDR3 DNA follows: TGTGCCAGCAGCTTAATAGGGGACACAGATACGCAGTATTTT. Protein sequence: CASSLIGDTDTQYF. The gene calls are TRBV11-2 and TRBJ2-3; weak D call: TRBD1 (5 bases). Trimming removed 2 bases from V and 2 bases from J, with 8 bases in between. Germline V gene lookup returns CDR1 SGHAT and CDR2 FQNNGV. CDR3 length: 14 amino acids.